One and the same sample provided the 7 T cell receptor beta chains below, sequenced in a study of PD-L1 blockade in urothelial cancer. This table comes from immunoSEQ multiplex PCR, and its TCRdb copy is limited to in-frame clones, with some not included. In the table there are about 57,000 clones, 70% to 90% of which are singletons. Here the sequenced sample was PBMCs, taken around atezolizumab (anti-PD-L1) treatment. All receptors come from a man aged 45-65 years with urothelial cancer.

The V gene is TRBV7-3, the J gene TRBJ2-1, with 12 bases aligning to TRBD2. This CDR3 has 16 amino acids. Germline CDR1 is SGHTA and CDR2 is FQGTGA. V shed 5 bases and J 7 bases; nucleotides not matched to a gene: 9. The CDR3 nucleotides are TGTGCCAGCAGCCGTACCGGGACTAGCGGGTCTAATGAGCAGTTCTTC. Its protein product is CASSRTGTSGSNEQFF.

The count of this clone is one. This chain joins TRBV7-2 and TRBJ2-7; D is possibly TRBD2 (5 bases). The V gene's germline CDR1 is SGHTA and CDR2 FQGNSA. V was cut by 4 bases and J by 3 bases, with 19 bases left in between. The CDR3 extends over 16 amino acids. As DNA, the CDR3 is TGTGCCAGCAGCTCATCAGCCGGACTGGCAAGCTACGAGCAGTACTTC. This gives the protein CASSSSAGLASYEQYF.

The chain employs TRBV19 and TRBJ1-5; maybe TRBD1 (6 bases). CDR3 length: 14 residues. In germline, CDR1 is LNHDA, CDR2 SQIVND (reference sequence). V was clipped by 4 bases and J by 3 bases, with 10 bases between them. The CDR3: CASSTGQNNQPQHF. The CDR3 bases are TGTGCCAGTAGTACCGGACAGAACAATCAGCCCCAGCATTTT. Using reference TRBV19 and TRBJ1-5 for the parts outside the CDR3, the full variable domain is DGGITQSPKYLFRKEGQNVTLSCEQNLNHDAMYWYRQDPGQGLRLIYYSQIVNDFQKGDIAEGYSVSREKKESFPLTVTSAQKNPTAFYLCASSTGQNNQPQHFGDGTRLSIL.

CDR3 coding DNA: TGTGCCAGCAGCCCCAACCGTTCTAGATTAACTAACAATGAGCAGTTCTTC. As protein: CASSPNRSRLTNNEQFF. The V call is TRBV5-4, the J call TRBJ2-1; D unclear. Germline loops: CDR1 SGHNT, CDR2 YYREEE (reference sequence). The CDR3 runs to 17 residues. The V end lost 4 bases, the J end lost 5 bases, and 22 bases lay between the germline ends.

The CDR3: CASSLRTSGRETQYF. CDR3 nucleotides: TGTGCCAGTAGTCTTAGGACTAGCGGGAGGGAGACCCAGTACTTC. The V call is TRBV19, the J call TRBJ2-5; TRBD2 agrees at 14 bases. The germline V gene encodes CDR1 LNHDA and CDR2 SQIVND (reference sequence). The V gene end was trimmed by 5 bases and the J gene end by 5 bases; junction bases not matched to a gene: 4. The CDR3 contains 15 residues.

This clone has more than one count but fewer than ten. The chain is built from TRBV19 and TRBJ1-2; D remains unclear. This CDR3 has 13 amino acids. The germline V gene has CDR1 LNHDA and CDR2 SQIVND (reference sequence). With 4 bases removed from V and 4 bases from J, the gap between germline ends came to 10 bases. CDR3 amino acids: CASSRTGSYGYTF. The CDR3, as DNA: TGTGCCAGTAGTAGGACCGGGAGCTATGGCTACACCTTC.

V gene TRBV15 combines with J gene TRBJ2-7; TRBD2 matches at 9 bases. Germline-derived CDR1 and CDR2 are LNHNV and YYDKDF (reference sequence). The ends lost 1 base at V and 4 bases at J; junction bases unmatched: 8. The CDR3 spans 16 residues. The CDR3 DNA follows: TGTGCCACCAGCAGAGCCGTGGCTAGCGGGACTTACGAGCAGTACTTC. It specifies CATSRAVASGTYEQYF.